This TCR beta chain was captured by sequencing in a study of siplizumab effects on memory and regulatory T cells. Overall study findings and caveats: Few alloreactive clones mapped to unstimulated subsets.

Comments on this clone: Its specificity is not known.

Repertoires were generated with immunoSEQ multiplex PCR, while TCRdb's copy carries only in-frame clones and drops some. This table has about 100,000 clones, about 91% appearing once. V was clipped by 2 bases and J by 6 bases; unmatched bases: 4. Germline V gene lookup returns CDR1 SGHTA and CDR2 FQGTGA. The length of the CDR3 is 15 residues. The receptor's source is a human donor in good health. The rearrangement links TRBV7-3 to TRBJ2-1; 10 bases align to TRBD1. Material: CD4+ T cells sorted from blood. CDR3 sequence reads: CASSLGRTGGNEQFF. CDR3 DNA: TGTGCCAGCAGCTTAGGTCGGACAGGGGGCAATGAGCAGTTCTTC.